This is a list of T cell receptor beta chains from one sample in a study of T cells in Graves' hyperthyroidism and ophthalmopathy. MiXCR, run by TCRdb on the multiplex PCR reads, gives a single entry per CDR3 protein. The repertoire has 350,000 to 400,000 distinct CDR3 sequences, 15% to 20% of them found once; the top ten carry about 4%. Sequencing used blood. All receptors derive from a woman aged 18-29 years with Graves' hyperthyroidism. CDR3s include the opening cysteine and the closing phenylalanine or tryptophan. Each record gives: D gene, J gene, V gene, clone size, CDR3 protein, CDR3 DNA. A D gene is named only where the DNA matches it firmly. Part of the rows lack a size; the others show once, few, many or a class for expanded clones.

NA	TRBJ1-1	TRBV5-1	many	CASSSTALNTEAFF	TGCGCCAGCAGCTCAACAGCCCTGAACACTGAAGCTTTCTTT
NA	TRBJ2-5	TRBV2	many	CASSPMGGRETQYF	TGTGCCAGCAGTCCCATGGGGGGGCGGGAGACCCAGTACTTC
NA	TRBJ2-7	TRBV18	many	CASSPGRTTYEQYF	TGTGCCAGCTCTCCGGGACGGACTACCTACGAGCAGTACTTC
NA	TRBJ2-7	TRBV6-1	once	CASRPDRTPSYEQYF	TGTGCCAGCAGGCCCGACCGTACTCCCTCCTACGAGCAGTACTTC
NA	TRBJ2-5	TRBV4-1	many	CASSQVGRGGETQYF	TGCGCCAGCAGCCAAGTGGGGCGGGGCGGAGAGACCCAGTACTTC
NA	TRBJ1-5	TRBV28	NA	CASSLWAGAGSNQPQHF	TGTGCCAGCAGTTTATGGGCAGGGGCGGGAAGCAATCAGCCCCAGCATTTT
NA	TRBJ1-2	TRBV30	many	CVLIPGGSYGYTF	TGTGTCTTAATACCGGGAGGGAGCTATGGCTACACCTTC
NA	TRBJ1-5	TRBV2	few	CASSEGFRGQPQHF	TGTGCCAGCAGTGAAGGTTTCAGGGGTCAGCCCCAGCATTTT
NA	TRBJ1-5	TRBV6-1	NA	CASSPDSGQPQHF	TGTGCCAGCAGTCCGGACAGCGGGCAGCCCCAGCATTTT
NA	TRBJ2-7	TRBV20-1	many	CSASSLEYEQYF	TGCAGTGCTAGCTCCTTGGAGTACGAGCAGTACTTC
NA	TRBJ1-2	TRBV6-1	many	CASREQTHGYTF	TGTGCCAGCAGGGAACAGACGCATGGCTACACCTTC
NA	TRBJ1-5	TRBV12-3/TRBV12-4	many	CASSFLSFAALSNQPQHF	TGTGCCAGCAGTTTTTTGTCTTTCGCAGCTCTGAGCAATCAGCCCCAGCATTTT
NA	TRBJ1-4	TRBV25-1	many	CASSGPSEKLFF	TGTGCCAGCAGTGGACCATCTGAAAAACTGTTTTTT
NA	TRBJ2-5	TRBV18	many	CASSANSQETQYF	TGTGCCAGCTCCGCAAACTCCCAAGAGACCCAGTACTTC
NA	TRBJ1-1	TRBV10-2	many	CANSGNTEAFF	TGCGCCAACAGTGGAAACACTGAAGCTTTCTTT
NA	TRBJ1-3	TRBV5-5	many	CASSRLGFSGNTIYF	TGTGCCAGCAGCCGTCTCGGGTTCTCTGGAAACACCATATATTTT
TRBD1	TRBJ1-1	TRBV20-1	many	CSARDGGQGQFGTEAFF	TGCAGTGCTAGAGATGGGGGACAGGGGCAATTTGGTACTGAAGCTTTCTTT
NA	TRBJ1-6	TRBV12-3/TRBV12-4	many	CASSLGRRNNSPLHF	TGTGCCAGCAGTTTAGGCAGAAGGAACAATTCACCCCTCCACTTT
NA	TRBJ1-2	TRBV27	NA	CASSVWGGNGYTF	TGTGCCAGCAGCGTATGGGGCGGGAATGGCTACACCTTC
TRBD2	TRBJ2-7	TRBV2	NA	CASMPSGSPEQYF	TGTGCCAGCATGCCTAGCGGGAGCCCCGAGCAGTACTTC
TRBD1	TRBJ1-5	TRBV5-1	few	CASISTLRSGGQGNQPQHF	TGCGCCAGCATCAGCACCCTCCGATCGGGAGGACAGGGCAATCAGCCCCAGCATTTT
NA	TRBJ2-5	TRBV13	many	CASSREAVETQYF	TGTGCCAGCAGTCGTGAAGCGGTGGAGACCCAGTACTTC
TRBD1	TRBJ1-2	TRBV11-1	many	CASSSPQGAAGYTF	TGTGCCAGCAGCTCGCCACAGGGGGCCGCCGGCTACACCTTC
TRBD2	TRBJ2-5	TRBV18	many	CASSPRTSDQETQYF	TGTGCCAGCTCACCGAGAACTAGCGACCAAGAGACCCAGTACTTC
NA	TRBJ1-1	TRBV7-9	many	CASIQGAGNTEAFF	TGTGCCAGCATCCAAGGGGCAGGGAACACTGAAGCTTTCTTT
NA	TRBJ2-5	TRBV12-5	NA	CASGLIGGETQYF	TGTGCTAGTGGTTTGATAGGAGGAGAGACCCAGTACTTC
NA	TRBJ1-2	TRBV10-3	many	CAISDKGINYGYTF	TGTGCCATCAGTGATAAGGGGATCAACTATGGCTACACCTTC
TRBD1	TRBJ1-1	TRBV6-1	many	CASTEAGGDRAFF	TGTGCCAGCACCGAGGCAGGGGGCGATCGAGCTTTCTTT
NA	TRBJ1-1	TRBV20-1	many	CSARIVQVVMNTEAFF	TGCAGTGCCCGGATTGTACAAGTCGTCATGAACACTGAAGCTTTCTTT
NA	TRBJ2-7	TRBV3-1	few	CASSPDWDSYEQYF	TGTGCCAGCAGCCCAGACTGGGATTCCTACGAGCAGTACTTC
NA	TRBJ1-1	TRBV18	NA	CASSPPVETRGRAFF	TGTGCCAGCTCACCACCGGTTGAAACCCGGGGAAGGGCTTTCTTT
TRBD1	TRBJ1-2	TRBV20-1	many	CSARKGQGAFGYTF	TGCAGTGCTAGAAAGGGACAGGGGGCATTTGGCTACACCTTC
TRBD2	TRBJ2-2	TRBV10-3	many	CAISPRAGSFTGELFF	TGTGCCATCAGCCCACGAGCGGGGAGTTTTACCGGGGAGCTGTTTTTT
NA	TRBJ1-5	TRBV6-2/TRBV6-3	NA	CASSSSETGPQHF	TGTGCCAGCAGTTCCTCGGAGACAGGTCCCCAGCATTTT
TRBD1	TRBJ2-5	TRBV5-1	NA	CASSTTGETQYF	TGCGCCAGCAGCACGACAGGGGAGACCCAGTACTTC